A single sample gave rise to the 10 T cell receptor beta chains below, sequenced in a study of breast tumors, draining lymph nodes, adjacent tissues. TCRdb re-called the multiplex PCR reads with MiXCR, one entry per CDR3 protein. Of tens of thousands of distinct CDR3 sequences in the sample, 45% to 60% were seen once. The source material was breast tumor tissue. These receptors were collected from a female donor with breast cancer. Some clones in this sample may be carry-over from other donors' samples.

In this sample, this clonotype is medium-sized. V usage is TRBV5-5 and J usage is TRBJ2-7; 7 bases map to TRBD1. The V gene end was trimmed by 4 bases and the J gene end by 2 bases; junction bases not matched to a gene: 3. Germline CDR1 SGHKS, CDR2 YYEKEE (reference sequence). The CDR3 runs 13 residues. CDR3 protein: CASSPDRAYEQYF. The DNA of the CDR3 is TGTGCCAGCAGCCCAGACAGGGCCTACGAGCAGTACTTC.

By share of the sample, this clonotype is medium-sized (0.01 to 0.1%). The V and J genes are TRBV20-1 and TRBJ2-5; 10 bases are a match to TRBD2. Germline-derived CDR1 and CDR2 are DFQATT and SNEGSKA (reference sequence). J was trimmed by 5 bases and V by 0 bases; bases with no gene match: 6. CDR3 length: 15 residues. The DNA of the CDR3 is TGCAGTGCTAGAGATGTGGCTAGCGGGAGCGAGACCCAGTACTTC. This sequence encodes CSARDVASGSETQYF.

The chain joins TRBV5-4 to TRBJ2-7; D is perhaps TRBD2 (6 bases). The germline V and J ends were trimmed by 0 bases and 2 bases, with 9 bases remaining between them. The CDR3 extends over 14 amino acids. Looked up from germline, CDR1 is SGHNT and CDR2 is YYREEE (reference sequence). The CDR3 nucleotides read TGTGCCAGCAGCTTGGCGGGGGTGCCCTACGAGCAGTACTTC. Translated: CASSLAGVPYEQYF.

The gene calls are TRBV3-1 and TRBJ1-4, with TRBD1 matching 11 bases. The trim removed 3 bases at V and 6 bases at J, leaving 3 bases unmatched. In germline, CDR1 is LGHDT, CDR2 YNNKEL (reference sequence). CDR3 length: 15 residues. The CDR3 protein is CASSQGQGVYEKLFF. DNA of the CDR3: TGTGCCAGCAGCCAGGGACAGGGGGTTTATGAAAAACTGTTTTTT.

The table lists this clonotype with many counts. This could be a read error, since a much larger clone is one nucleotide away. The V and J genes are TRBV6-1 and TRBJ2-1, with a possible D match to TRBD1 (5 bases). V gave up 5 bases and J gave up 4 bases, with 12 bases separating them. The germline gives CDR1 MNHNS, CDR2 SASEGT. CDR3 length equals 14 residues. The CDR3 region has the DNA TGTGCCAGCAGTCCTATGCAGGGTTACAATGAGCAGTTCTTC. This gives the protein CASSPMQGYNEQFF.

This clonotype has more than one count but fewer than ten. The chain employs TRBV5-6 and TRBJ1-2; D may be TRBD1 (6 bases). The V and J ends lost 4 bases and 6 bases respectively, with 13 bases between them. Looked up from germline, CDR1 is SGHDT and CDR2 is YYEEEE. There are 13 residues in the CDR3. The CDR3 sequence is CASSVYRADGYTF. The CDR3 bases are TGTGCCAGCAGCGTATACAGGGCGGATGGCTACACCTTC.

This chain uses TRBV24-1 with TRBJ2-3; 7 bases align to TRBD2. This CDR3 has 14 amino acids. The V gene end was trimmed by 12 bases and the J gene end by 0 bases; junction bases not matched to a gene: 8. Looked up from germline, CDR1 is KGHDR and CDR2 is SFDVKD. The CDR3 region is CAAQLSGSTDTQYF. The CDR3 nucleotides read TGTGCCGCCCAGCTTAGCGGGAGCACAGATACGCAGTATTTT.

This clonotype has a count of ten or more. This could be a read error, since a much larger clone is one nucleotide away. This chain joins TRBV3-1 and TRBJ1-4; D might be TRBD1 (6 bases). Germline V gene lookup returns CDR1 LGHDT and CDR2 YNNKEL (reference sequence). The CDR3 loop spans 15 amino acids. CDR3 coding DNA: TGTACCAGCAGCGCCCAGGGGAAGAATAATGAAAAACTGTTTTTT. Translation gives CTSSAQGKNNEKLFF.

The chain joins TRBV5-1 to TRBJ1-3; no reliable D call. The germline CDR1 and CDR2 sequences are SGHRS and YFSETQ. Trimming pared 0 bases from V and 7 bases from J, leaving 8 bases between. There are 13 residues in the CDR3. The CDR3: CASSLGPANTIYF. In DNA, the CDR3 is TGCGCCAGCAGCTTGGGGCCGGCGAACACCATATATTTT.

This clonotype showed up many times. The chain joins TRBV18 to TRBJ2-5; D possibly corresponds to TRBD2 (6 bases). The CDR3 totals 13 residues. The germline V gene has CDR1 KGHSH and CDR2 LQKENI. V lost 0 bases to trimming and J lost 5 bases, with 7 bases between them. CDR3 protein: CASSPPAGETQYF. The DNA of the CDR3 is TGTGCCAGCTCACCACCGGCGGGGGAGACCCAGTACTTC.